A selection of T cell receptor beta chains follows, all from one sample in a study of blood T cells in healthy people across ages. Each CDR3 protein is one row after TCRdb ran MiXCR on the 5' RACE reads. Of hundreds of thousands of distinct CDR3 sequences in the sample, 32% are singletons; the top ten hold approximately 15%. The sequenced sample consisted of blood. These TCRs come from an elderly woman in good health. CDR3s include the opening cysteine and the closing phenylalanine or tryptophan. The D gene is left open where the match is weak. Clone size is given for some rows only: seen once, a few or many times, or a class if the clone is expanded.

CDR3	DNA	V	J	size	D	length
CASSQRPQDTQYF	TGCGCCAGCAGCCAAAGGCCGCAAGATACGCAGTATTTT	TRBV4-3	TRBJ2-3	many	.	13
CASRIDRGSSYEQYF	TGTGCCAGCAGGATAGACAGGGGGAGCTCCTACGAGCAGTACTTC	TRBV28	TRBJ2-7	.	TRBD1	15
CNGRTLNTEAFF	TGCAACGGCAGGACCCTGAACACTGAAGCTTTCTTT	TRBV29-1	TRBJ1-1	.	.	12
CASSLKTTGTEAFF	TGTGCCAGCAGTCTCAAAACGACAGGGACTGAAGCTTTCTTT	TRBV2	TRBJ1-1	many	TRBD1	14
CASSMGHSSGANVLTF	TGCGCCAGCAGCATGGGACATTCCTCTGGGGCCAACGTCCTGACTTTC	TRBV5-1	TRBJ2-6	many	.	16
CASSPGTALNSPLHF	TGTGCCAGCAGCCCAGGGACAGCCCTTAATTCACCCCTCCACTTT	TRBV6-5	TRBJ1-6	.	TRBD1	15
CASLLTTGNEQFF	TGTGCCAGCCTCTTGACTACGGGGAATGAGCAGTTCTTC	TRBV5-5	TRBJ2-1	.	.	13
CSARDPGSYEQFF	TGCAGTGCTAGAGACCCGGGTAGCTATGAGCAGTTCTTC	TRBV20-1	TRBJ2-1	many	.	13
CRDFRSYEQYF	TGCCGGGACTTCCGCTCCTACGAGCAGTACTTC	TRBV2	TRBJ2-7	many	.	11
CASRLVGANEQFF	TGCGCCAGCAGGCTGGTCGGGGCTAATGAGCAGTTCTTC	TRBV5-1	TRBJ2-1	.	.	13
CSASRAASNQPQHF	TGCAGTGCTAGTAGGGCGGCAAGCAATCAGCCCCAGCATTTT	TRBV20-1	TRBJ1-5	many	.	14
CASSLWTGKTDTQYF	TGTGCCAGCAGCTTATGGACTGGGAAAACAGATACGCAGTATTTT	TRBV11-2	TRBJ2-3	.	.	15
CASSRDISLNTEAFF	TGTGCCAGCAGTCGGGATATCTCCCTGAACACTGAAGCTTTCTTT	TRBV28	TRBJ1-1	.	.	15
CASSLEWGGTGELFF	TGTGCCAGCAGCTTAGAATGGGGGGGCACCGGGGAGCTGTTTTTT	TRBV7-8	TRBJ2-2	many	TRBD2	15
CASNQGSSYNEQFF	TGTGCCAGCAACCAGGGTAGCTCCTACAATGAGCAGTTCTTC	TRBV6-2/TRBV6-3	TRBJ2-1	many	.	14
CASSLTAASGAETQYF	TGTGCCAGCAGCTTAACAGCGGCTAGCGGGGCAGAGACCCAGTACTTC	TRBV7-3	TRBJ2-5	many	TRBD2	16
CASSQDSGSDTQYF	TGTGCCAGCAGCCAAGATAGCGGGTCAGATACGCAGTATTTT	TRBV3-1	TRBJ2-3	many	TRBD2	14
CASSASQGATTEAFF	TGTGCCAGCAGCGCCTCACAGGGGGCGACCACTGAAGCTTTCTTT	TRBV7-3	TRBJ1-1	.	TRBD1	15
CASSLRTGSEQYF	TGCGCCAGCAGCTTAAGGACAGGCAGCGAGCAGTACTTC	TRBV5-1	TRBJ2-7	many	TRBD1	13
CAIMTGAPHGYTF	TGTGCCATCATGACGGGAGCGCCTCATGGCTACACCTTC	TRBV10-3	TRBJ1-2	many	.	13
CAISETGTSYEQYF	TGTGCCATCAGTGAGACCGGGACGTCATACGAGCAGTACTTC	TRBV10-3	TRBJ2-7	once	.	14
CASSQEQGLDTEAFF	TGTGCTAGCTCACAGGAACAGGGGTTGGACACTGAAGCTTTCTTT	TRBV18	TRBJ1-1	.	TRBD1	15
CSARNRVRGWQETQYF	TGCAGTGCTAGGAACAGGGTCAGGGGATGGCAAGAGACCCAGTACTTC	TRBV20-1	TRBJ2-5	many	.	16
CASSPPGRGYGYTF	TGTGCCAGCTCACCACCTGGAAGGGGCTATGGCTACACCTTC	TRBV18	TRBJ1-2	many	.	14
CAWSVKQGWNSPLHF	TGTGCCTGGAGTGTAAAGCAGGGATGGAATTCACCCCTCCACTTT	TRBV30	TRBJ1-6	few	.	15
CASSSWGQDEAFF	TGTGCCAGCAGCTCGTGGGGACAGGACGAAGCTTTCTTT	TRBV7-2	TRBJ1-1	many	TRBD1	13
CSARRRGATYEQYF	TGCAGTGCTAGACGTCGCGGGGCCACCTACGAGCAGTACTTC	TRBV20-1	TRBJ2-7	.	.	14
CASRRDRITDTQYF	TGTGCCAGCAGACGGGACAGGATCACAGATACGCAGTATTTT	TRBV6-2/TRBV6-3	TRBJ2-3	.	TRBD1	14
CASRGTGHGEQYF	TGTGCCAGCAGAGGGACAGGGCACGGCGAGCAGTACTTC	TRBV28	TRBJ2-7	once	TRBD1	13
CASSLGWYNEQFF	TGCGCCAGCAGCTTGGGGTGGTACAATGAGCAGTTCTTC	TRBV5-1	TRBJ2-1	.	.	13
CASRVWVTEAFF	TGTGCCAGTAGGGTTTGGGTCACTGAAGCTTTCTTT	TRBV2	TRBJ1-1	.	.	12
CAWSVPQVVVVSEKLFF	TGTGCCTGGAGTGTACCCCAAGTGGTGGTGGTTTCGGAAAAACTGTTTTTT	TRBV30	TRBJ1-4	many	.	17
CSARSGNEQYF	TGCAGTGCTAGAAGCGGGAACGAGCAGTACTTC	TRBV20-1	TRBJ2-7	many	TRBD2	11
CASSPGQGPSYEQYF	TGCGCCAGCAGCCCCGGACAGGGGCCGTCCTACGAGCAGTACTTC	TRBV4-1	TRBJ2-7	.	TRBD1	15
CASSVEAFATNEKLFF	TGTGCCAGCAGCGTAGAAGCTTTTGCAACTAATGAAAAACTGTTTTTT	TRBV9	TRBJ1-4	many	.	16
CAWSVGLASGELFF	TGTGCCTGGAGTGTGGGGCTAGCCAGCGGGGAGCTGTTTTTT	TRBV30	TRBJ2-2	few	.	14
CASHFRGLNIQYF	TGTGCCAGCCACTTTCGGGGCTTAAACATTCAGTACTTC	TRBV6-1	TRBJ2-4	many	.	13
CASSTQGLQAFF	TGTGCCAGCAGTACCCAGGGGCTGCAAGCTTTCTTT	TRBV12-3/TRBV12-4	TRBJ1-1	few	.	12
CASISEGNKSPLHF	TGTGCCAGCATCTCGGAGGGAAACAAGTCACCCCTCCACTTT	TRBV12-3/TRBV12-4	TRBJ1-6	many	.	14
CATSIRTGPTGELFF	TGTGCCACCAGCATCCGGACAGGCCCCACCGGGGAGCTGTTTTTT	TRBV15	TRBJ2-2	few	TRBD1	15
CASSQVALAGLNEQFF	TGTGCCAGCAGCCAAGTCGCGCTAGCGGGGCTTAATGAGCAGTTCTTC	TRBV4-2	TRBJ2-1	many	TRBD2	16
CASTHSGSSYNEQFF	TGTGCCAGCACCCACAGTGGGAGCTCCTACAATGAGCAGTTCTTC	TRBV7-2	TRBJ2-1	many	.	15
CSAPTSGLYNEQFF	TGCAGTGCCCCGACTAGCGGCCTCTACAATGAGCAGTTCTTC	TRBV20-1	TRBJ2-1	many	TRBD2	14